This T cell receptor beta chain was recovered during a study of T cell repertoires in cytomegalovirus infection. The germline CDR1 and CDR2 sequences are SGHVS and FNYEAQ. Losses at the gene ends were 1 base for V and 4 bases for J; bases not matched to a gene: 11. The CDR3 contains 17 residues. TCRdb redid the calling of the reads with MiXCR, one entry per CDR3 protein. The sample includes fewer than 350,000 distinct CDR3 sequences, over 7.5% of them seen just once. This clonotype was recorded many times. Sequencing was done on a sample of PBMCs. This chain links TRBV7-6 with TRBJ1-2, with 8 nucleotides matching TRBD1. This sequence originates from a human donor in good health (CMV status not recorded). Some clones in this sample may be carry-over from other donors' samples. The CDR3 is CASSLGDREQGAYGYTF. CDR3 DNA: TGTGCCAGCAGCTTAGGTGACCGTGAGCAGGGGGCCTATGGCTACACCTTC.